Reported below is one TCR beta chain. Antigen: not known. The data originate from a study of monozygotic twins with inflammatory bowel disease. The unique tags termed UMIs, each holding a 6-nucleotide sample barcode, were added by means of template switching. TCRdb reanalyzed the 5' RACE reads and collapses them to one entry per CDR3 protein, without DNA. This sample's table reports some 170,000 distinct CDR3 sequences. Study results and limitations: Lower sharing of clonotypes with other individuals was seen in IBD patients than in healthy twins. This was most marked in patients showing signs of disease activity.

Sequencing was performed on blood. The TCR was taken from a human donor with ulcerative colitis or Crohn's disease, or a healthy co-twin of an affected twin (not recorded which).

The CDR3 loop is CSAAGLAGREYQETQYF. The J gene is TRBJ2-5, the V gene TRBV20-1; absent DNA, TCRdb's TRBD2 call cannot be checked. The CDR3 length is 17 residues. In germline, CDR1 is DFQATT, CDR2 SNEGSKA (reference sequence).